This TCR beta chain was documented in a study of shared clonotypes between healthy human individuals. General study points: What limited the represented genetic and exposure-history diversity was the small number of donors.

Produced via immunoSEQ multiplex PCR; TCRdb's table is partial and in-frame only. This table holds approximately 500,000 clones, around four fifths found once. Notes on this clone: Its antigen remains unidentified.

Among the donors, all were Caucasian adults who lived in Nashville, Tennessee. Germline V CDR1 and CDR2: MDHEN, SYDVKM. This CDR3 has 10 amino acids. With 8 bases removed from V and 3 bases from J, the gap between germline ends came to 4 bases. This TCR derives from a woman in her 40s in good health. Some clones in this sample may be carry-over from other donors' samples. Sequencing used PBMCs. The genes are TRBV28 and TRBJ1-2; D is unresolved. CDR3 loop: CASGDYGYTF. In DNA form, the CDR3 reads TGTGCCAGCGGGGACTATGGCTACACCTTC.